This entry lists 8 T cell receptor beta chains sequenced from one sample in a study of blood T cell repertoires in COVID-19. Repertoires were generated with immunoSEQ multiplex PCR, while TCRdb's copy carries only in-frame clones and drops some. In the table there are 350,000 to 400,000 clones, 88% of which are singletons. Sequencing input: PBMCs or T cells enriched from blood (not recorded which). The origin of the receptors is a woman aged 25 to 45 with acute COVID-19.

CDR3: CASPDYPTYEQYF. The CDR3, as DNA: TGTGCCAGCCCTGACTACCCCACCTACGAGCAGTACTTC. The V and J genes are TRBV28 and TRBJ2-7; weak D call: TRBD2 (5 bases). V was shortened by 8 bases and J by 2 bases, with 13 bases between the two germline ends. This CDR3 comprises 13 residues. The germline CDR1 and CDR2 sequences are MDHEN and SYDVKM.

The rearrangement uses TRBV9 and TRBJ2-3, with D possibly TRBD2 on 6 matching bases. V was clipped by 4 bases and J by 6 bases, with 12 bases between them. The CDR3 covers 13 residues. Germline V gives CDR1 SGDLS, CDR2 YYNGEE. CDR3 sequence: CASSPRDSDTQYF. CDR3 DNA sequence: TGTGCCAGCAGCCCGCGGGACTCCGATACGCAGTATTTT.

This sequence joins TRBV7-8 and TRBJ2-1; TRBD2 agrees at 9 bases. The CDR3 covers 17 residues. The V gene end was trimmed by 5 bases and the J gene end by 8 bases; junction bases not matched to a gene: 16. Per germline, CDR1 SGHVS and CDR2 FQNEAQ. CDR3 nucleotide sequence: TGTGCCAGCAGCCTGCACCCTACGGCGGGGGGGGGCGATGAGCAGTTCTTC. Translation gives CASSLHPTAGGGDEQFF.

This chain links TRBV29-1 with TRBJ1-1, with 8 nucleotides matching TRBD1. This CDR3 has 17 amino acids. The V gene's germline CDR1 is SQVTM and CDR2 ANQGSEA. V gave up 3 bases and J gave up 6 bases; unmatched junction bases: 18. CDR3 loop: CSVDPLEPTGGRAEAFF. The DNA for the CDR3 is TGCAGCGTTGATCCCCTTGAGCCAACAGGGGGTCGGGCTGAAGCTTTCTTT.

This rearrangement joins TRBV6-4 to TRBJ1-2, with D perhaps TRBD1 (5 bases). CDR1 MRHNA and CDR2 SNTAGT come from the germline V gene. Trimming removed 0 bases at V and 5 bases at J, with 13 bases between. The CDR3 spans 15 residues. CDR3 residues: CASSDSPFGGYGYTF. As DNA, the CDR3 is TGTGCCAGCAGTGACTCACCGTTTGGGGGGTATGGCTACACCTTC.

The chain employs TRBV6-5 and TRBJ2-7, with D maybe TRBD1 (5 bases). Trimming stripped 6 bases from V and 4 bases from J, with 10 bases between. The germline V gene encodes CDR1 MNHEY and CDR2 SVGAGI. This CDR3 spans 12 amino acids. The CDR3 reads CASRDSLYEQYF. The CDR3 region has the DNA TGTGCCAGCAGAGACAGTTTGTACGAGCAGTACTTC.

The chain uses TRBV11-3 and TRBJ2-1; 11 bases match TRBD2. Germline V CDR1 and CDR2: SGHNT, YENEEA. With 5 bases clipped from V and 8 bases from J, the junction kept 8 bases outside the gene matches. The CDR3 spans 15 residues. The CDR3, as DNA: TGTGCCAGCAGCCCCACTAGCGGGGGAGGGTATGAGCAGTTCTTC. Translation: CASSPTSGGGYEQFF.

The V call is TRBV6-5, the J call TRBJ2-1, with 7 nucleotides matching TRBD1. This CDR3 is 12 amino acids long. Germline V gene sequence: CDR1 MNHEY, CDR2 SVGAGI. The junction had 2 bases not matched to a gene; V was cut back by 6 bases and J by 6 bases. CDR3 amino acids: CASRRQGNEQFF. The CDR3 bases are TGTGCCAGCAGACGACAGGGCAATGAGCAGTTCTTC.